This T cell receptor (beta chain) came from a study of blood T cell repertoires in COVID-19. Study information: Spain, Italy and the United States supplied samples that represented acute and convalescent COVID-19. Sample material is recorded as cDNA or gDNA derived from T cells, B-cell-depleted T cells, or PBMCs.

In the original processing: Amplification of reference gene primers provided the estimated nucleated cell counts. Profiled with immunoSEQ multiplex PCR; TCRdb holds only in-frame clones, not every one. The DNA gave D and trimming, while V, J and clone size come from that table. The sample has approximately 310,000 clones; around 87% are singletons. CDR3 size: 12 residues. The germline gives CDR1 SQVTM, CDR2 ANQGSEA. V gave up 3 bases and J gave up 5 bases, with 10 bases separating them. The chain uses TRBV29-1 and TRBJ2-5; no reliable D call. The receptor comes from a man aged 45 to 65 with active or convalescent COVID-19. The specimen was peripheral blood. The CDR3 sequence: CSVDRNGETQYF. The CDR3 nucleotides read TGCAGCGTTGATAGAAACGGGGAGACCCAGTACTTC.